These T cell receptor beta chains were read from a single sample in a study of CD8+ T cells in alopecia areata. Sequencing used immunoSEQ multiplex PCR; TCRdb keeps in-frame clones, though not all of them. This table has 100,000 or so clones, approximately 63% appearing once. Sample: CD8+ T cells sorted from blood, taken at approximately week 60, from a patient treated with tofacitinib. These TCRs come from a human donor with alopecia areata. Both conserved end residues are part of each CDR3. The D gene is left open where the match is weak. Size values are once, few and many counts, or a class for expanded clones, and some rows have none.

>NA|TRBJ2-6|NA|TRBV7-9
TGTGCCAGCAGCCTCCCCCTAACTGGGGCCAACGTCCTGACTTTC
CASSLPLTGANVLTF
>NA|TRBJ1-1|NA|TRBV9
TGTGCCAGCAGCCTCCCGGGACGGATGAACACTGAAGCTTTCTTT
CASSLPGRMNTEAFF
>NA|TRBJ2-7|once|TRBV27
TGTGCCAGCAGTTTAGAGGTAGGGGGGACCTACGAGCAGTACTTC
CASSLEVGGTYEQYF
>NA|TRBJ2-7|NA|TRBV7-2
TGTGCCAGCAGCCTCACTAGTATTTACGAGCAGTACTTC
CASSLTSIYEQYF
>NA|TRBJ2-3|few|TRBV10-3
TGTGCCATCAGCTTGGAGAGCTCGGGCACAGATACGCAGTATTTT
CAISLESSGTDTQYF
>NA|TRBJ1-1|NA|TRBV11-2
TGTGCCAGCAGCTTAGTTTTTGGCGACACCCGGGGGGGAACTGAAGCTTTCTTT
CASSLVFGDTRGGTEAFF
>NA|TRBJ2-2|NA|TRBV29-1
TGCAGCGTTGTTTCCGCGCTAGTTGGCACCGGGGAGCTGTTTTTT
CSVVSALVGTGELFF
>NA|TRBJ1-2|NA|TRBV5-1
TGCGCCAGCAGCGGGGGACAACTCTATGGCTACACCTTC
CASSGGQLYGYTF
>NA|TRBJ2-7|few|TRBV25-1
TGTGCCAGCAGTGACCTTGTCTACGAGCAGTACTTC
CASSDLVYEQYF
>NA|TRBJ2-3|NA|TRBV7-9
TGTGCCAGCAGCTTACGGAACCCTAGCACAGATACGCAGTATTTT
CASSLRNPSTDTQYF
>TRBD1|TRBJ2-2|few|TRBV25-1
TGTGCCAGCAGAGACAGGGCTTTGGTGGCCGGGGAGCTGTTTTTT
CASRDRALVAGELFF
>NA|TRBJ2-7|NA|TRBV18
TGTGCCAGCTCCCTTAGGACGGACGTTGACGAGCAGTACTTC
CASSLRTDVDEQYF
>TRBD1|TRBJ1-2|NA|TRBV2
TGTGCCAGCATCCAGGGGGCGTATGGCTACACCTTC
CASIQGAYGYTF
>NA|TRBJ2-7|NA|TRBV2
TGTGCCAGCAGGATCACAGGGAGGGAAGAGCAGTACTTC
CASRITGREEQYF
>TRBD2|TRBJ2-3|NA|TRBV13
TGTGCCAGCAGCTTAGGGACTAGCGGGGGCAAAGGAGATACGCAGTATTTT
CASSLGTSGGKGDTQYF
>NA|TRBJ1-1|NA|TRBV2
TGTGCCAGCTGGGGGGAAAACACTGAAGCTTTCTTT
CASWGENTEAFF
>NA|TRBJ2-2|NA|TRBV27
TGTGCCAGCAAAGGACAGCAGCGGAACACCGGGGAGCTGTTTTTT
CASKGQQRNTGELFF
>NA|TRBJ2-7|NA|TRBV4-1
TGCGCCAGCAGCCAAGGCATGACTAAAAGTGAGCAGTACTTC
CASSQGMTKSEQYF
>NA|TRBJ1-6|NA|TRBV27
TGTGCCAGCAGTTTGCCGGGATTGGGTCTCCACTTT
CASSLPGLGLHF
>NA|TRBJ1-1|few|TRBV6-5
TGTGCCAGCAGGACAGGGAACACTGAAGCTTTCTTT
CASRTGNTEAFF
>NA|TRBJ2-2|NA|TRBV11-1
TGTGCCAGCAGCTTTTACAGATCGAACACCGGGGAGCTGTTTTTT
CASSFYRSNTGELFF
>NA|TRBJ2-3|NA|TRBV9
TGTGCCAGCAGCCGAAGGGATACGCAGTATTTT
CASSRRDTQYF
>NA|TRBJ2-7|few|TRBV27
TGTGCCAGCAGCAAATCCCGACAGAGCTCCTACGAGCAGTACTTC
CASSKSRQSSYEQYF
>NA|TRBJ2-6|NA|TRBV9
TGTGCCAGCAGCTATCTTTCTGGGGCCAACGTCCTGACTTTC
CASSYLSGANVLTF
>NA|TRBJ2-7|NA|TRBV25-1
TGTGCCAGCAGTGAATCGGGCCAGGACTACGAGCAGTACTTC
CASSESGQDYEQYF
>TRBD1|TRBJ2-1|NA|TRBV5-1
TGCGCCAGCAGCTTTGGGACAGGGGTTCCCAGCTCCTACAATGAGCAGTTCTTC
CASSFGTGVPSSYNEQFF
>NA|TRBJ1-1|NA|TRBV11-1
TGTGCCAGCAGTTCTCAGGGAAGGATCACTGAAGCTTTCTTT
CASSSQGRITEAFF
>NA|TRBJ1-1|NA|TRBV6-5
TGTGCCAGCAGTTACGGCAGCTTCACTGAAGCTTTCTTT
CASSYGSFTEAFF
>TRBD2|TRBJ2-7|NA|TRBV30
TGTGCCTTCAAGACACTAGCGGGGGGTATCTACGAGCAGTACTTC
CAFKTLAGGIYEQYF
>NA|TRBJ2-7|NA|TRBV4-2
TGTGCCAGCAGCCCCACCGATAGCGAAATTCTGGACTTC
CASSPTDSEILDF
>NA|TRBJ1-5|NA|TRBV30
TGTGCCTGGAGTGAGGGCGGTAGCAATCAGCCCCAGCATTTT
CAWSEGGSNQPQHF
>NA|TRBJ2-5|NA|TRBV7-9
TGTGCCAGCAGCCCATGGGTGAAAGCGGGCCAAGAGACCCAGTACTTC
CASSPWVKAGQETQYF
>NA|TRBJ2-4|few|TRBV29-1
TGCAGCGTTGAAGAGACAGGTCCGCTAGCCAAAAACATTCAGTACTTC
CSVEETGPLAKNIQYF
>TRBD2|TRBJ2-1|NA|TRBV30
TGTGCCGGCACCGGGACTAGCGGGGAGCAGTTCTTC
CAGTGTSGEQFF
>NA|TRBJ2-2|NA|TRBV25-1
TGTGCCAGCAGCCTCACCGGGGAGCTGTTTTTT
CASSLTGELFF
>NA|TRBJ2-1|NA|TRBV5-1
TGCGCCAGCAGCTTTGAGGGCAATGAGCAGTTCTTC
CASSFEGNEQFF
>TRBD1|TRBJ2-3|NA|TRBV30
TGTGCCTGGTCCCAGGGGGTGAGCACAGATACGCAGTATTTT
CAWSQGVSTDTQYF
>NA|TRBJ1-5|NA|TRBV27
TGTGCCAGCAGCAAGACAGGCAACCAGCCCCAGCATTTT
CASSKTGNQPQHF
>NA|TRBJ2-7|NA|TRBV27
TGTGCCAGCAGTTTAACGAGCACCGGGAAACTATACGAGCAGTACTTC
CASSLTSTGKLYEQYF
>NA|TRBJ1-2|NA|TRBV5-6
TGTGCCAGCAGCTCGGGCGGTCCCTATGGCTACACCTTC
CASSSGGPYGYTF
>NA|TRBJ1-5|few|TRBV5-6
TGTGCCAGCAGCTTCGGCTACAGCAATCAGCCCCAGCATTTT
CASSFGYSNQPQHF
>TRBD2|TRBJ2-5|once|TRBV13
TGTGCCAGCAGCTTTAGACTAGCGGGGGCACAAGAGACCCAGTACTTC
CASSFRLAGAQETQYF
>NA|TRBJ2-7|few|TRBV7-8
TGTGCCAGCAGCTTACGGGGGCTGCCCTCCTACGAGCAGTACTTC
CASSLRGLPSYEQYF